This entry lists 21 T cell receptor beta chains sequenced from one sample in a study of T-cell reconstitution after alpha-beta-depleted transplantation in children. Construction of the TCRbeta library involved unique molecular identifiers. TCRdb fed the PCR reads into MiXCR, producing one record per CDR3 protein. In the table there are over 200,000 distinct CDR3 sequences, approximately 15% of which are singletons. The sequencing here drew on PBMCs, mostly from graft donor cells, taken 360 days after TCRalphabeta/CD19-depleted stem cell transplant. The receptor source for this set is a male patient between 2 and 10 years old who had a stem cell transplant for acute lymphoblastic leukemia, so the T cells may come from the graft donor.

This clonotype has more than one count but fewer than ten. The chain recombines TRBV7-2 with TRBJ2-4, with 12 bases aligning to TRBD1. CDR3 length: 16 residues. Germline V gives CDR1 SGHTA, CDR2 FQGNSA. The trim removed 0 bases at V and 8 bases at J, leaving 5 bases unmatched. The CDR3 DNA reads as TGTGCCAGCAGCTTAGCGGGGACAGGGGGCGAGGACATTCAGTACTTC. Protein product: CASSLAGTGGEDIQYF.

This chain joins TRBV12-3 or TRBV12-4 and TRBJ2-7; D is perhaps TRBD2 (5 bases). The CDR3 contains 15 residues. V shed 4 bases and J shed 2 bases, with 15 bases lying between them. CDR3 region: CASSSFAGVAYEQYF. The CDR3 DNA reads TGTGCCAGCAGTTCATTTGCCGGGGTCGCCTACGAGCAGTACTTC.

The table lists this clonotype with a few counts. V is TRBV5-5 and J is TRBJ2-3; TRBD2 agrees at 9 bases. The CDR3 has 14 amino acids. The germline CDR1 and CDR2 sequences are SGHKS and YYEKEE (reference sequence). V lost 3 bases, J lost 4 bases, and 3 bases stayed unmatched. The DNA of the CDR3 is TGTGCCAGCAGCTCAATAGCGGGGGCAGATACGCAGTATTTT. Its protein product is CASSSIAGADTQYF.

This clonotype was seen more than once but under ten times. This chain joins TRBV19 and TRBJ2-7, with D uncertain. V lost 5 bases, J lost 2 bases, and 10 bases lay in between. This CDR3 spans 13 amino acids. CDR1 and CDR2 (germline): LNHDA, SQIVND (reference sequence). The CDR3 here is CASSLRPAYEQYF. CDR3 bases: TGTGCCAGTAGTTTGCGGCCCGCCTACGAGCAGTACTTC.

The CDR3 region has the DNA TGTGCCAGCTCGGTACCAAAGACTAGCGTCTACGAGCAGTACTTC. This gives the protein CASSVPKTSVYEQYF. The chain employs TRBV18 and TRBJ2-7, with 8 bases fitting TRBD2. The germline V gene has CDR1 KGHSH and CDR2 LQKENI. The CDR3 is made up of 15 amino acids. Trimming at V came to 6 bases and at J to 3 bases, leaving 10 bases not matched to a gene.

This clonotype was seen a handful of times. The chain couples TRBV19 to TRBJ1-1; unclear D gene. In germline, CDR1 is LNHDA, CDR2 SQIVND (reference sequence). The germline V and J ends were trimmed by 3 bases and 6 bases, with 11 bases remaining between them. The length of the CDR3 is 13 residues. The CDR3 DNA sequence: TGTGCCAGTAGTATTGCCTTACGGGCTGAAGCTTTCTTT. It translates to CASSIALRAEAFF.

This rearrangement joins TRBV5-4 to TRBJ2-1; possible D gene TRBD2, 6 bases. The germline V and J ends were trimmed by 5 bases and 4 bases, with 19 bases remaining between them. Germline V lookup: CDR1 SGHNT, CDR2 YYREEE (reference sequence). The CDR3 loop spans 16 amino acids. The CDR3 reads CASRATDYQLYNEQFF. In nucleotides, the CDR3 is TGTGCCAGCAGGGCCACGGACTACCAATTATACAATGAGCAGTTCTTC.

This clonotype was seen repeatedly, ten times or more. CDR3 coding DNA: TGTGCCAGCAGACAACTAGAGAACAATGAGCAGTTCTTC. This gives the protein CASRQLENNEQFF. The genes are TRBV6-5 and TRBJ2-1; tentatively, D is TRBD2 (5 bases). The V end lost 6 bases, the J end lost 5 bases, and 11 bases lay between the germline ends. The germline V gene encodes CDR1 MNHEY and CDR2 SVGAGI. This CDR3 region has 13 residues.

Only a few counts were recorded for this clonotype. The chain links TRBV7-2 to TRBJ2-5; D assignment may be TRBD1 or TRBD2 (5 bases each). The ends were cut back, 2 bases at V and 0 bases at J, with 7 bases in the middle. The V gene's germline CDR1 is SGHTA and CDR2 FQGNSA. The CDR3 sequence is 14 residues long. The CDR3 is CASSLRGHQETQYF. Written as DNA, the CDR3 is TGTGCCAGCAGCTTAAGGGGACACCAAGAGACCCAGTACTTC.

V gene TRBV20-1 combines with J gene TRBJ1-1; TRBD1 might be the D (6 bases). The CDR3 is made up of 14 amino acids. Germline CDR1 is DFQATT and CDR2 is SNEGSKA (reference sequence). The ends were cut back, 3 bases at V and 0 bases at J, with 11 bases in the middle. This CDR3 reads CSARGAGMNTEAFF. Here the CDR3 DNA reads TGCAGTGCTAGGGGGGCGGGGATGAACACTGAAGCTTTCTTT.

The gene calls are TRBV4-3 and TRBJ1-1; possibly TRBD1 for D (5 bases). The CDR3 runs 14 residues. Germline V CDR1 and CDR2: LGHNA, YSLEER. V was shortened by 1 base and J by 1 base, with 7 bases between the two germline ends. CDR3 nucleotides: TGCGCCAGCAGCCAAGCCGGGACGAACACTGAAGCTTTCTTT. Translation gives CASSQAGTNTEAFF.

In this sample, this clonotype turned up many times. This chain links TRBV27 with TRBJ2-7; D tentatively fits TRBD1 or TRBD2 (5 bases each). The length of the CDR3 is 16 residues. The germline V gene has CDR1 MNHEY and CDR2 SMNVEV (reference sequence). The V end lost 0 bases, the J end lost 0 bases, and 12 bases lay between the germline ends. The CDR3 region has the DNA TGTGCCAGCAGTTTATCGAGGGGCGGCAGCTCCTACGAGCAGTACTTC. Translating gives CASSLSRGGSSYEQYF.

With respect to this clonotype: One junction end does not reproduce the germline sequence, and a read error may be involved. The chain carries TRBV7-2 and TRBJ1-5; the D is unclear. CDR1 SGHTA and CDR2 FQGNSA come from the germline V gene. The CDR3 has 16 amino acids. The CDR3 sequence is CASSLEVSLSNHPQHF. The CDR3 DNA sequence: TGTGCCAGCAGCTTAGAGGTTTCCCTTAGCAATCATCCCCAGCATTTT. The full variable domain, its missing parts supplied by reference TRBV7-2 and TRBJ1-5, is GAGVSQSPSNKVTEKGKDVELRCDPISGHTALYWYRQSLGQGLEFLIYFQGNSAPDKSGLPSDRFSAERTGGSVSTLTIQRTQQEDSAVYLCASSLEVSLSNHPQHFGDGTRLSIL.

This clonotype was observed many times. V is TRBV7-2 and J is TRBJ2-1; D ambiguous. Trimming left V 5 bases short and J 9 bases short, with 11 bases between. The CDR3 consists of 12 residues. Germline CDR1 and CDR2: SGHTA and FQGNSA. CDR3 sequence reads: CASSALEGEQFF. CDR3 sequence (DNA): TGTGCCAGCAGCGCCTTAGAAGGTGAGCAGTTCTTC.

CDR3 residues: CASFTGELFF. DNA of the CDR3: TGCGCCAGTTTTACCGGGGAGCTGTTTTTT. The chain uses TRBV5-1 and TRBJ2-2; D not resolved. The CDR3 consists of 10 residues. Per the germline V gene, CDR1 is SGHRS and CDR2 is YFSETQ. Trimming took off 8 bases at V and 5 bases at J, with 4 bases between the two ends.

This clonotype was observed a handful of times. This rearrangement joins TRBV28 to TRBJ2-7; D is unclear. The CDR3 is made up of 11 amino acids. The germline CDR1 and CDR2 sequences are MDHEN and SYDVKM. V was pared by 5 bases and J by 4 bases, with 6 bases between. This chain's CDR3 is CASSERYEQYF. As DNA, the CDR3 is TGTGCCAGCAGTGAGCGATACGAGCAGTACTTC.

The chain links TRBV3-1 to TRBJ2-2; no definite D call. Trimming took off 3 bases at V and 7 bases at J, with 6 bases between the two ends. Per the germline V gene, CDR1 is LGHDT and CDR2 is YNNKEL (reference sequence). This CDR3 has 12 residues. The CDR3 DNA is TGTGCCAGCAGCCACGTGGACGGGGAGCTGTTTTTT. Translating gives CASSHVDGELFF. The full variable domain, in which reference TRBV3-1 and TRBJ2-2 provide the parts outside the CDR3, is DTAVSQTPKYLVTQMGNDKSIKCEQNLGHDTMYWYKQDSKKFLKIMFSYNNKELIINETVPNRFSPKSPDKAHLNLHINSLELGDSAVYFCASSHVDGELFFGEGSRLTVL.

The chain has TRBV20-1 and TRBJ1-2; D unresolved. Trimming shortened V by 5 bases and J by 0 bases, and 10 bases separated the two germline ends. The CDR3 covers 13 residues. The V gene's germline CDR1 is DFQATT and CDR2 SNEGSKA (reference sequence). The CDR3 protein is CSAGTGSNYGYTF. CDR3 in DNA: TGCAGTGCTGGAACGGGTTCTAACTATGGCTACACCTTC.

CDR3 coding DNA: TGCGCCAGCAGCACGGACAGGCTTAATGAAAAACTGTTTTTT. Translated, it gives CASSTDRLNEKLFF. The chain has TRBV5-1 and TRBJ1-4, with 7 bases identical to TRBD1. Germline V gene lookup returns CDR1 SGHRS and CDR2 YFSETQ. After removal of 4 bases from V and 4 bases from J, the junction contained 4 bases not matched to a gene. The CDR3 spans 14 residues.

The V call is TRBV29-1, the J call TRBJ1-1, with no clear D. Germline values: CDR1 SQVTM, CDR2 ANQGSEA. The V and J ends lost 2 bases and 1 base respectively, with 11 bases between them. The CDR3 contains 14 residues. The CDR3 sequence is CSVELWGSNTEAFF. The CDR3, as DNA: TGCAGCGTTGAATTGTGGGGATCGAACACTGAAGCTTTCTTT.

This clonotype was picked up many times. J is TRBJ2-7 and V is TRBV5-1; TRBD1 matches 10 bases. The J segment lost 6 bases and the V segment lost 3 bases, leaving 12 bases of the junction unmatched. CDR1 is SGHRS and CDR2 is YFSETQ in the germline V gene. This CDR3 region has 16 residues. CDR3: CASSSDPGQGSREQYF. The CDR3 nucleotides read TGCGCCAGCAGCTCCGACCCGGGACAGGGGAGTCGCGAGCAGTACTTC.